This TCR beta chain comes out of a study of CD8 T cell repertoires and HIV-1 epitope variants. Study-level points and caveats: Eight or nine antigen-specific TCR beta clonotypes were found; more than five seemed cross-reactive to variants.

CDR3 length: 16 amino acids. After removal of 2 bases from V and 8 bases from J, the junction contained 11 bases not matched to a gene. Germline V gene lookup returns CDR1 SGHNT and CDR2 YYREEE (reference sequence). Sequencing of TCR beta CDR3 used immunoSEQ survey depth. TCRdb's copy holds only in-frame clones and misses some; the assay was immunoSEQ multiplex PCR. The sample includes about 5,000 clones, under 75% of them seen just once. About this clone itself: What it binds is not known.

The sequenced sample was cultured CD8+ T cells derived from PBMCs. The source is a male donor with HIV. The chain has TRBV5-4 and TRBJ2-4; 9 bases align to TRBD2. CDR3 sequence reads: CASSFTQGRGRDIQYF. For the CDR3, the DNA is TGTGCCAGCAGCTTCACTCAGGGGCGCGGGAGGGACATTCAGTACTTC.